These 3 T cell receptor beta chains share one sample of origin, sequenced in a study of cytomegalovirus exposure and HLA in healthy donors. 60 Vbeta and 13 Jbeta primers were used in PCR. Assay: immunoSEQ multiplex PCR; the TCRdb copy retains only in-frame clones and omits some. The sample shows 170,000 or so clones, around three quarters of them seen only once. Specimen: PBMCs. Receptors were obtained from a man aged 35 to 55 in good health and CMV-seronegative.

V usage is TRBV12-5 and J usage is TRBJ2-7; a possible D gene is TRBD1 (6 bases). Trimming cost V 7 bases and J 5 bases, with 15 bases left between them. Per germline, CDR1 LGHNT and CDR2 FRNRAP. The CDR3 has 13 amino acids. CDR3 residues: CASASSWGHEQYF. The CDR3 DNA reads TGTGCTAGTGCCTCGAGCTGGGGGCACGAGCAGTACTTC. The variable domain in full, with the rest retrieved from reference TRBV12-5 and TRBJ2-7, is DARVTQTPRHKVTEMGQEVTMRCQPILGHNTVFWYRQTMMQGLELLAYFRNRAPLDDSGMPKDRFSAEMPDATLATLKIQPSEPRDSAVYFCASASSWGHEQYFGPGTRLTVT.

The V gene is TRBV18, the J gene TRBJ2-5; TRBD1 agrees at 9 bases. Germline CDR1 is KGHSH and CDR2 is LQKENI. Trimming removed 3 bases from V and 7 bases from J; junction bases left unmatched: 3. This CDR3 is built from 13 residues. CDR3: CASSPGTGRTQYF. CDR3 DNA sequence: TGTGCCAGCTCACCTGGGACAGGGAGGACCCAGTACTTC.

The chain recombines TRBV4-1 with TRBJ2-7, with 11 bases lining up with TRBD2. Trimming at V came to 0 bases and at J to 0 bases, leaving 7 bases not matched to a gene. This CDR3 comprises 18 residues. Germline CDR1 is MGHRA and CDR2 is YSYEKL. The chain's CDR3 is CASSQDRLAGGSSYEQYF. CDR3 DNA sequence: TGCGCCAGCAGCCAAGATCGTCTAGCGGGGGGTAGCTCCTACGAGCAGTACTTC.